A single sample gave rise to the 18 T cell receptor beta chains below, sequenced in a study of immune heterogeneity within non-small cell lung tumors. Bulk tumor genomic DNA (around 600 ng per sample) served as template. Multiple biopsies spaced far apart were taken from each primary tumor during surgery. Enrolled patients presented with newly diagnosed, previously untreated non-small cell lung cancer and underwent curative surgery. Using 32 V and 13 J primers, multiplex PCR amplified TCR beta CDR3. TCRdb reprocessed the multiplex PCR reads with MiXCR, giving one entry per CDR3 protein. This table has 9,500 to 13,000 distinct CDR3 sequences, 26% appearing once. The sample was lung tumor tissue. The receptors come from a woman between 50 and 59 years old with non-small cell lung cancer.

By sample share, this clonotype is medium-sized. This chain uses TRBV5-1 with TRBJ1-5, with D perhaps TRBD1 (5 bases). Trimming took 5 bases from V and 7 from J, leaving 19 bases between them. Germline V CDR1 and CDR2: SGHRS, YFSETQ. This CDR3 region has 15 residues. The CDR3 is CASRPGPHGLQPQHF. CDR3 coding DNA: TGCGCCAGCAGGCCGGGACCCCACGGGTTGCAGCCCCAGCATTTT.

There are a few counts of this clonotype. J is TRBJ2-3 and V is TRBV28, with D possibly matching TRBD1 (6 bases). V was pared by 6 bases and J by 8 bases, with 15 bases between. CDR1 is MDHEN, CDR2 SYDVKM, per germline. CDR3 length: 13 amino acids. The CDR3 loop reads CASSAGVVGTQYF. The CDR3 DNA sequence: TGTGCCAGCAGCGCAGGGGTGGTAGGTACGCAGTATTTT.

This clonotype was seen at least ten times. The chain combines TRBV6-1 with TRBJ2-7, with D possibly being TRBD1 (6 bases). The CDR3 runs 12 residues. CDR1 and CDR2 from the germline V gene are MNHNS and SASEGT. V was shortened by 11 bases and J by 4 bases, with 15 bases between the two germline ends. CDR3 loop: CAVTGQPYEQYF. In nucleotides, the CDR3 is TGTGCCGTTACGGGACAACCTTACGAGCAGTACTTC.

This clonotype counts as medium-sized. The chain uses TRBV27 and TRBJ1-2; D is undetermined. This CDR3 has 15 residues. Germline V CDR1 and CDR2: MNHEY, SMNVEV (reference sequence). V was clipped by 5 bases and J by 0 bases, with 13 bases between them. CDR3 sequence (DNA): TGTGCCAGCAGTACCCGGAGGGTGTCTAACTATGGCTACACCTTC. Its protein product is CASSTRRVSNYGYTF.

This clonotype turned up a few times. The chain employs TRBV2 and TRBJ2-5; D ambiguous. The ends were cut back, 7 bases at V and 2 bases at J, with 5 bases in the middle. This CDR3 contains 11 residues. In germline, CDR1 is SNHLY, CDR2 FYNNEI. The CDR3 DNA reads TGTGCCAGCACACAGCAAGAGACCCAGTACTTC. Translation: CASTQQETQYF.

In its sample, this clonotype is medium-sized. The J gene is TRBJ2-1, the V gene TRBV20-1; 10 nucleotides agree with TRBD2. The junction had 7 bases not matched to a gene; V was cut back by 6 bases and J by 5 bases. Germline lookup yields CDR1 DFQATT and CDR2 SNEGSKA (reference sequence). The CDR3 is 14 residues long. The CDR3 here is CSAILAGKDNEQFF. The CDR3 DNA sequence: TGCAGTGCAATACTAGCGGGAAAAGACAATGAGCAGTTCTTC.

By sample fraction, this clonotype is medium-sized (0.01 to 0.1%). This chain's CDR3 is CSARDRLAVRYEQYF. The CDR3 bases are TGCAGTGCTAGAGATCGACTAGCGGTACGCTACGAGCAGTACTTC. The J gene is TRBJ2-7, the V gene TRBV20-1; 9 nucleotides match TRBD2. After removal of 0 bases from V and 3 bases from J, the junction contained 6 bases not matched to a gene. Germline V gene lookup returns CDR1 DFQATT and CDR2 SNEGSKA (reference sequence). CDR3 length: 15 residues.

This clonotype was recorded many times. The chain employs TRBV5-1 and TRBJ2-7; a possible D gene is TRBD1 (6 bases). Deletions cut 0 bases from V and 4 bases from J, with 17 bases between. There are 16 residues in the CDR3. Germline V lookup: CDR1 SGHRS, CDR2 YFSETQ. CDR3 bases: TGCGCCAGCAGCTTGGTGGTAGGACAGCCGAGTTACGAGCAGTACTTC. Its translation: CASSLVVGQPSYEQYF.

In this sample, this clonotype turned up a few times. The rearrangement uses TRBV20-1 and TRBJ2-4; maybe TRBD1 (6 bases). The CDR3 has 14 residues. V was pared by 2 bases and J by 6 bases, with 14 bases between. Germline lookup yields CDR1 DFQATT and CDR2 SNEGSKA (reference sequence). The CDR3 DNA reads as TGCAGTGCTAGATTTGGGGGCCCGGGAAACATTCAGTACTTC. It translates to CSARFGGPGNIQYF.

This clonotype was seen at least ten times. The CDR3 is CASSTRRGTNYGYTF. CDR3 DNA sequence: TGTGCCAGCAGCACTCGGAGGGGGACAAACTATGGCTACACCTTC. This chain joins TRBV28 and TRBJ1-2; a possible D gene is TRBD1 (6 bases). The germline V gene encodes CDR1 MDHEN and CDR2 SYDVKM. This CDR3 contains 15 residues. V was pared by 6 bases and J by 2 bases, with 16 bases between.

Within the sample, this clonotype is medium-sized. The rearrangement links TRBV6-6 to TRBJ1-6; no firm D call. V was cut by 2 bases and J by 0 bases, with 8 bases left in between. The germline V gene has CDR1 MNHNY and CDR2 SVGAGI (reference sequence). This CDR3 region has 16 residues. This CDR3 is CASSYRWSSYNSPLHF. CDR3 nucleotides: TGTGCCAGCAGTTACCGGTGGAGCTCCTATAATTCACCCCTCCACTTT.

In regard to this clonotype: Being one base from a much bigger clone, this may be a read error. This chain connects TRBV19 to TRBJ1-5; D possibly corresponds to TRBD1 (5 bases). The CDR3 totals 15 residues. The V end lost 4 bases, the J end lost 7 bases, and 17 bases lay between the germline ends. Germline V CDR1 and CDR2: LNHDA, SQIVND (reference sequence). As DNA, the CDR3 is TGTGCCAGTAGTAGGGGACTGGGGGGAGGACAGCCCCAGCATTTT. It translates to CASSRGLGGGQPQHF.

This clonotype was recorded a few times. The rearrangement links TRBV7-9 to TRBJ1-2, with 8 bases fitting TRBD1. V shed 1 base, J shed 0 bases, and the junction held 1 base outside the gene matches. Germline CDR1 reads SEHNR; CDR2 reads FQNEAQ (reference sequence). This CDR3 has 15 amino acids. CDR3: CASSLGDRPNYGYTF. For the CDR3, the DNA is TGTGCCAGCAGCTTAGGGGACAGGCCTAACTATGGCTACACCTTC.

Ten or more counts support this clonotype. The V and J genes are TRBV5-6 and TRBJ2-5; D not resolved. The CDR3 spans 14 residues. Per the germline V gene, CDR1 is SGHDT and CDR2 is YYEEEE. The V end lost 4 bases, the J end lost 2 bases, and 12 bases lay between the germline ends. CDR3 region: CASSAPPRQETQYF. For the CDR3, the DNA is TGTGCCAGCAGCGCTCCCCCCCGACAAGAGACCCAGTACTTC.

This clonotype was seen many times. CDR3 DNA: TGTGCCAGCAGTTTAGCTAGCATTAGCTCCTACGAGCAGTACTTC. Translated, it gives CASSLASISSYEQYF. V usage is TRBV12-3 or TRBV12-4 and J usage is TRBJ2-7, with no clear D. This CDR3 comprises 15 residues. Trimming took 0 bases from V and 0 from J, leaving 9 bases between them.

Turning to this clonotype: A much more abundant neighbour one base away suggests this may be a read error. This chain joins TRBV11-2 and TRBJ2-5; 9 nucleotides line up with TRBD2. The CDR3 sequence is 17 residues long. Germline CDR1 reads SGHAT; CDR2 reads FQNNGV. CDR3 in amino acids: CSSSHGPSGTPQETQYF. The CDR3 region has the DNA TGTTCCAGCAGCCATGGGCCTAGCGGGACCCCTCAAGAGACCCAGTACTTC.

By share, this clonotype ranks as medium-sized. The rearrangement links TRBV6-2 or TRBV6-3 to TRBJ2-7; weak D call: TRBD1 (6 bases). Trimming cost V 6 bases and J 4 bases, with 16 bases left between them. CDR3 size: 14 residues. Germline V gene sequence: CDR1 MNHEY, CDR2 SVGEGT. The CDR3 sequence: CASRDSLAPYEQYF. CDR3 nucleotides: TGTGCCAGCAGGGACAGCTTGGCTCCTTACGAGCAGTACTTC.

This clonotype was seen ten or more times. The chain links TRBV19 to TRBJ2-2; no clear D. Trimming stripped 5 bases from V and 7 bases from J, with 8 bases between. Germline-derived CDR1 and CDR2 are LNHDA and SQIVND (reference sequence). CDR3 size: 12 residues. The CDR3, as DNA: TGTGCCAGTAGTCTCCGGGTCGGGGAGCTGTTTTTT. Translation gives CASSLRVGELFF. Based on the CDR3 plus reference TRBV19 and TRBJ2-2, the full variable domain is DGGITQSPKYLFRKEGQNVTLSCEQNLNHDAMYWYRQDPGQGLRLIYYSQIVNDFQKGDIAEGYSVSREKKESFPLTVTSAQKNPTAFYLCASSLRVGELFFGEGSRLTVL.